The 22 T cell receptor beta chains below all came from one sample that was sequenced in a study of blood T cells in healthy people across ages. The use of a sample-barcoded 5' primer and a J-beta primer mix characterized a second PCR of roughly 6 to 11 cycles. MiXCR was run by TCRdb on the 5' RACE reads, yielding one entry per CDR3 protein. Of some 1,800,000 distinct CDR3 sequences in the sample, 30% to 40% were seen once. Input material: blood. Every receptor here comes from a human donor in good health.

This chain connects TRBV27 to TRBJ1-2, with D uncertain. From germline, CDR1 is MNHEY and CDR2 SMNVEV (reference sequence). V was shortened by 6 bases and J by 1 base, with 12 bases between the two germline ends. The CDR3 is made up of 14 amino acids. CDR3 residues: CASRRSILNYGYTF. CDR3 DNA sequence: TGTGCCAGCAGGAGGTCCATCCTTAACTATGGCTACACCTTC.

V is TRBV21-1 and J is TRBJ1-1. TRBV21-1 is shown as a pseudogene. The CDR3 is made up of 15 amino acids. The CDR3 sequence is CASSKEVDRNTEAFF. The CDR3 nucleotides read TGTGCCAGCAGCAAAGAGGTGGACCGCAACACTGAAGCTTTCTTT.

This clonotype was detected a few times. The V gene is TRBV11-2, the J gene TRBJ2-5, with 10 bases that match TRBD2. J was trimmed by 3 bases and V by 1 base; bases with no gene match: 2. Germline values: CDR1 SGHAT, CDR2 FQNNGV. The CDR3 consists of 15 residues. The CDR3 nucleotides are TGTGCCAGCAGCTTAGGAGGACTAGCGGAAGAGACCCAGTACTTC. This translates into CASSLGGLAEETQYF.

V gene TRBV6-6 combines with J gene TRBJ1-6, with D uncertain. V was pared by 4 bases and J by 0 bases, with 7 bases between. This CDR3 is built from 15 residues. Germline V gene data show CDR1 as MNHNY and CDR2 as SVGAGI (reference sequence). CDR3 residues: CASSLSSSYNSPLHF. The CDR3 DNA follows: TGTGCCAGCAGTTTAAGCAGCTCCTATAATTCACCCCTCCACTTT.

This clonotype was found a few times. The J gene is TRBJ2-4, the V gene TRBV20-1, with D unresolved. Near its end, the DNA agrees better with TRBJ2-7, so the J call may be wrong. The germline CDR1 and CDR2 sequences are DFQATT and SNEGSKA (reference sequence). The CDR3 contains 12 residues. CDR3 bases: TGCAGTGCTAGCCAACAGTCCTACGAGCAGTACTTC. It translates to CSASQQSYEQYF.

A few counts support this clonotype. A junction boundary mismatches the germline segment, possibly from a read error. V is TRBV7-8 and J is TRBJ2-5, with 11 bases fitting TRBD1. The CDR3 spans 15 residues. Germline V gene data show CDR1 as SGHVS and CDR2 as FQNEAQ. The CDR3 spells CASSLGTGGEETQCF. In DNA form, the CDR3 reads TGTGCCAGCAGCTTAGGGACAGGGGGCGAGGAGACCCAGTGCTTC.

The V and J genes are TRBV20-1 and TRBJ2-7; a weak D match, TRBD1 (5 bases). The CDR3 has 11 residues. The V end was cut by 3 bases, the J end by 6 bases, with 9 bases between. The germline gives CDR1 DFQATT, CDR2 SNEGSKA (reference sequence). CDR3 in DNA: TGCAGTGCTAGGCAGGGTGCCGAGCAGTACTTC. Its translation: CSARQGAEQYF.

This chain joins TRBV6-5 and TRBJ1-2; D remains ambiguous. CDR1 is MNHEY, CDR2 SVGAGI, per germline. CDR3 size: 12 residues. The V gene lost 7 bases and the J gene lost 6 bases, with 12 bases spanning the gap. The CDR3 sequence: CASMGSFDGYTF. The CDR3 region has the DNA TGTGCCAGCATGGGTTCCTTTGATGGCTACACCTTC.

This clonotype was recorded a few times. The chain links TRBV29-1 to TRBJ1-2; a weak D match, TRBD1 (5 bases). The CDR3 covers 16 residues. Germline CDR1 and CDR2: SQVTM and ANQGSEA. V gave up 0 bases and J gave up 4 bases, with 18 bases separating them. The CDR3 nucleotides read TGCAGCGTTGAAGATCCCCTTGAGGGGCGAATCTATGGCTACACCTTC. Amino acid sequence: CSVEDPLEGRIYGYTF.

The J gene is TRBJ2-5, the V gene TRBV12-3 or TRBV12-4; TRBD1 or TRBD2 may be the D gene (5 bases each). Trimming took off 5 bases at V and 11 bases at J, with 18 bases between the two ends. The CDR3 loop spans 13 amino acids. CDR3 sequence (DNA): TGTGCCAGCAGTATACTACAGAGCTGGGGGCAGTACTTC. Translated, it gives CASSILQSWGQYF.

This clonotype was detected a few times. The CDR3, as DNA: TGTGCCAGCAGTAGGCGGAGGGACAGTAGACCGGATACGCAGTATTTT. The encoded protein is CASSRRRDSRPDTQYF. The chain is built from TRBV6-5 and TRBJ2-3, with D maybe TRBD1 (7 bases). The V end lost 5 bases, the J end lost 6 bases, and 21 bases lay between the germline ends. This CDR3 region has 16 residues. Germline CDR1 MNHEY, CDR2 SVGAGI.

This clonotype was observed a few times. This rearrangement joins TRBV13 to TRBJ2-1, with 12 bases fitting TRBD2. V shed 5 bases and J 2 bases; nucleotides not matched to a gene: 13. This CDR3 is built from 19 residues. Germline CDR1 PRHDT, CDR2 FYEKMQ (reference sequence). This CDR3 is CASSIGLAGPLGTYNEQFF. Written as DNA, the CDR3 is TGTGCCAGCAGCATCGGACTAGCGGGGCCCCTCGGCACCTACAATGAGCAGTTCTTC.

The chain couples TRBV7-2 to TRBJ2-5; D is possibly TRBD1 or TRBD2 (5 bases each). Trimming shortened V by 6 bases and J by 7 bases, and 12 bases separated the two germline ends. Germline V gene data show CDR1 as SGHTA and CDR2 as FQGNSA. This CDR3 is 12 amino acids long. In nucleotides, the CDR3 is TGTGCCAGCAGTGGGGGTAGTGGGACCCAGTACTTC. Protein: CASSGGSGTQYF.

This clonotype was seen a handful of times. One end of the junction is discordant with germline, which a read error may explain. The chain employs TRBV12-3 or TRBV12-4 and TRBJ2-5; weak D call: TRBD2 (5 bases). This CDR3 is 14 amino acids long. CDR3 loop: CAGSLSGVGETQYF. The CDR3 DNA sequence: TGTGCCGGCAGTTTATCCGGGGTTGGTGAGACCCAGTACTTC.

This clonotype has only a few counts. The chain links TRBV12-3 or TRBV12-4 to TRBJ1-6; D might be TRBD1 (6 bases). CDR3 length: 19 residues. The V end lost 6 bases, the J end lost 0 bases, and 21 bases lay between the germline ends. In DNA form, the CDR3 reads TGTGCCAGCAGCCGCCCCATTTTGGGGGGCGACTCCTATAATTCACCCCTCCACTTT. Its translation: CASSRPILGGDSYNSPLHF.

This clonotype has a handful of counts. This chain links TRBV29-1 with TRBJ1-1, with 10 nucleotides matching TRBD1. Germline V gene data show CDR1 as SQVTM and CDR2 as ANQGSEA. This CDR3 is 15 amino acids long. V shed 0 bases and J 3 bases; nucleotides not matched to a gene: 4. The CDR3 nucleotides are TGCAGCGTTGAAGAGGGACAGGGGTGGGACACTGAAGCTTTCTTT. This codes for CSVEEGQGWDTEAFF.

The chain uses TRBV29-1 and TRBJ2-7, with D possibly matching TRBD2 (5 bases). V was shortened by 6 bases and J by 9 bases, with 21 bases between the two germline ends. The germline V gene encodes CDR1 SQVTM and CDR2 ANQGSEA. The CDR3 length is 13 residues. CDR3 sequence: CSVALLARTGQYF. In nucleotides, the CDR3 is TGCAGCGTGGCCCTTCTAGCTAGGACCGGGCAGTACTTC.

In its sample, this clonotype was seen many times. J is TRBJ2-1 and V is TRBV5-1; D may match TRBD1 or TRBD2 (5 bases each). The germline CDR1 and CDR2 sequences are SGHRS and YFSETQ. V gave up 0 bases and J gave up 8 bases, with 9 bases separating them. This CDR3 has 13 residues. The CDR3 is CASSLGGGHEQFF. The CDR3 DNA is TGCGCCAGCAGCTTGGGTGGGGGTCATGAGCAGTTCTTC.

This CDR3 reads CASSQVGSLDEQFF. The CDR3, as DNA: TGCGCCAGCAGCCAAGTCGGGAGTCTGGATGAGCAGTTCTTC. The chain recombines TRBV4-1 with TRBJ2-1, with D possibly being TRBD2 (6 bases). From germline, CDR1 is MGHRA and CDR2 YSYEKL. V was shortened by 1 base and J by 8 bases, with 12 bases between the two germline ends. The length of the CDR3 is 14 residues.

The chain is built from TRBV7-2 and TRBJ2-1; 10 bases align to TRBD1. This CDR3 contains 11 residues. Germline values: CDR1 SGHTA, CDR2 FQGNSA. The V gene end was trimmed by 4 bases and the J gene end by 14 bases; junction bases not matched to a gene: 2. This chain's CDR3 is CASSSGTGEFF. DNA of the CDR3: TGTGCCAGCAGCTCCGGGACAGGGGAGTTCTTC. Full variable domain (missing parts from reference TRBV7-2 and TRBJ2-1): GAGVSQSPSNKVTEKGKDVELRCDPISGHTALYWYRQSLGQGLEFLIYFQGNSAPDKSGLPSDRFSAERTGGSVSTLTIQRTQQEDSAVYLCASSSGTGEFFGPGTRLTVL.

V usage is TRBV9 and J usage is TRBJ1-2; TRBD1 matches 7 bases. The CDR3 totals 15 residues. Germline V lookup: CDR1 SGDLS, CDR2 YYNGEE. Trimming cost V 3 bases and J 0 bases; bases outside gene matches: 5. DNA of the CDR3: TGTGCCAGCAGCGGAGACAGGGAGTCTAACTATGGCTACACCTTC. This sequence encodes CASSGDRESNYGYTF.

The V gene is TRBV5-1, the J gene TRBJ1-4; 9 positions match TRBD1. With V trimmed by 4 bases and J by 16 bases, 14 bases remained unmatched. Germline assignment: CDR1 SGHRS and CDR2 YFSETQ. The CDR3 has 14 residues. DNA of the CDR3: TGCGCCAGCAGCCAACAGGGGGCCGGGAGTCAACCGTTTTTT. As protein: CASSQQGAGSQPFF.